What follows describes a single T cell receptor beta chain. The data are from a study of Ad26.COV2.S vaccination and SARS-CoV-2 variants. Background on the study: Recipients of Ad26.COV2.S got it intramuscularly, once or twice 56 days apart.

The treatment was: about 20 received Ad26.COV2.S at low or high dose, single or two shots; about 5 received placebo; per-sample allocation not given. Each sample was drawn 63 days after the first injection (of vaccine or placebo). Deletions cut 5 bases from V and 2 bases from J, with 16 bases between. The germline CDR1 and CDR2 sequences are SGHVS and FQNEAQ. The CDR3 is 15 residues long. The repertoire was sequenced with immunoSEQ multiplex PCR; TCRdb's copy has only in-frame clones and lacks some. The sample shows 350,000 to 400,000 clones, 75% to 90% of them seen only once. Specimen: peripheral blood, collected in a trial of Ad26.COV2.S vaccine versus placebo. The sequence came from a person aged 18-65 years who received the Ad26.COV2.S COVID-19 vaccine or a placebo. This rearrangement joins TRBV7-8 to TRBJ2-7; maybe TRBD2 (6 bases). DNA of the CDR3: TGTGCCAGCAGCCCTGGAGGGGAGATTCCCTACGAGCAGTACTTC. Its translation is CASSPGGEIPYEQYF.